This T cell receptor beta chain was identified in a study of blood T cells in healthy people across ages. The study, taken as a whole, reports: Aged donors had fewer naive CD4+ cells and lower diversity than long-lived donors. Roughly linear age-related decline in beta diversity appeared, significant by age about 40.

The germline gives CDR1 LGHNA, CDR2 YSLEER. This CDR3 contains 16 residues. Concerning this clonotype: Its antigen is still unknown.

Together with a sample-barcoded 5' primer, a J-beta primer mix was included in a second PCR lasting about 7 to 11 cycles. TCRdb fed the 5' RACE reads into MiXCR, producing one record per CDR3 protein. This table has under 700,000 distinct CDR3 sequences, more than 20% appearing once. This sample was also put to use in a study of T cells of mothers and their children. That source notes: The M1S primer of the second PCR added sample barcodes and 2-4 random nucleotides. Slightly higher, non-significant overlap characterized related mother-child pairs relative to unrelated pairs.

This sequence was found in a boy aged 5-17 years in good health. The genes are TRBV4-3 and TRBJ2-1; D possibly corresponds to TRBD2 (6 bases). With the DNA end fitting TRBJ2-7 better, the J assignment may be wrong. Sequencing was carried out using blood. CDR3 sequence: CASSQDLAGWRYEQYF. The CDR3 nucleotides read TGCGCCAGCAGCCAAGATCTGGCGGGATGGCGGTACGAGCAGTACTTC.